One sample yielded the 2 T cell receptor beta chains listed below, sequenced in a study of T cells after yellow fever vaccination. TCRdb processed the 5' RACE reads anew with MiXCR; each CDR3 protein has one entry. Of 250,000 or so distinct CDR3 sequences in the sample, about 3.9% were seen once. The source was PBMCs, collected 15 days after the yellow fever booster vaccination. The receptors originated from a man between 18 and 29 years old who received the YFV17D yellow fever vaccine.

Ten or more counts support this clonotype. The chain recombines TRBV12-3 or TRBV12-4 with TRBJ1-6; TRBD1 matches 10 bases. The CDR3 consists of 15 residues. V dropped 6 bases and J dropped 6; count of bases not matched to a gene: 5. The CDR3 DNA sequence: TGTGCCAGCAGCTCCGGACAGGGGGGTAATTCACCCCTCCACTTT. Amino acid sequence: CASSSGQGGNSPLHF.

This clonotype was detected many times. The CDR3 nucleotides read TGTGCCAGCAGCTCACCGGGACAGGTGAAGGGGGAGACCCAGTACTTC. The encoded protein is CASSSPGQVKGETQYF. V gene TRBV7-3 combines with J gene TRBJ2-5; 8 bases match TRBD1. The CDR3 totals 16 residues. V lost 4 bases, J lost 5 bases, and 12 bases stayed unmatched. Germline V gene lookup returns CDR1 SGHTA and CDR2 FQGTGA.